This T cell receptor (beta chain) was recovered during a study of T cells in tuberculosis. Profiling relied on immunoSEQ multiplex PCR, and the TCRdb table lists in-frame clones only, not all of them. The sample includes some 31,000 clones, 80% to 95% of them seen just once. The germline gives CDR1 LGHNA, CDR2 YSLEER. This CDR3 region has 12 residues. V lost 4 bases and J lost 8, with 9 bases in between. Study results and caveats: Classification accuracy was over 85% (AUROC around 0.9) with the GMM-specific repertoire.

With respect to this clone: The antigen remains unidentified.

V gene TRBV4-3 combines with J gene TRBJ2-1, with D unresolved. Sequences were obtained from PBMCs. The clonotype comes from a donor aged 10 to 29 with latent tuberculosis or without tuberculosis infection. CDR3 amino acids: CASSRSHDEQFF. DNA for the CDR3: TGCGCCAGCAGCCGAAGCCACGATGAGCAGTTCTTC.